This T cell receptor (delta chain) was documented in a study of delta chains in infants with herpesvirus infections. TCR cDNA was made from PBMC RNA with gamma- and delta-chain-specific primers. TCRdb re-processed the RT-PCR reads via CATT. There are thousands of delta-chain clones in the sample; 38% occur only once, and 4.5% to 5% lies in the top ten. The input for sequencing was peripheral blood, taken at time point 4 of longitudinal follow-up. This clonotype was obtained from a human donor who was a Ugandan infant, either HIV-exposed or HIV-unexposed (not recorded which).

This CDR3 is CALGEKAPLYWGYLTDKLIF. The CDR3 region has the DNA TGTGCTCTTGGGGAAAAGGCCCCTTTGTACTGGGGATACCTCACCGATAAACTCATCTTT. This chain links TRDV1 with TRDJ1; 8 bases are shared with TRDD3. The junction had 18 bases not matched to a gene; V was cut back by 2 bases and J by 1 base. The CDR3 is 20 residues long. Germline CDR1 and CDR2: TSWWSYY and QGS.